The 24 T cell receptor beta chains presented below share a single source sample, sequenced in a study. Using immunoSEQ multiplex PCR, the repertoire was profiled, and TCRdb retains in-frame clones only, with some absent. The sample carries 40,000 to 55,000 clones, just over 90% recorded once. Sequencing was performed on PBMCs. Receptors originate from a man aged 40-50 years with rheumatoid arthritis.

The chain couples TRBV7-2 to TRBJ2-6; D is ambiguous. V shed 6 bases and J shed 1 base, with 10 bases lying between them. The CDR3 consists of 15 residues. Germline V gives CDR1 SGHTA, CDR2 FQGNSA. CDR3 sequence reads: CASRETQSGANVLTF. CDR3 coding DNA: TGTGCCAGCAGAGAAACACAGTCTGGGGCCAACGTCCTGACTTTC. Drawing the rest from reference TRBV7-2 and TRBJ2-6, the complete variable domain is GAGVSQSPSNKVTEKGKDVELRCDPISGHTALYWYRQSLGQGLEFLIYFQGNSAPDKSGLPSDRFSAERTGGSVSTLTIQRTQQEDSAVYLCASRETQSGANVLTFGAGSRLTVL.

CDR3: CASSTDSVRGAGYGYTF. The CDR3, as DNA: TGTGCCAGTAGTACCGACAGTGTAAGAGGAGCGGGCTATGGCTACACCTTC. The chain carries TRBV19 and TRBJ1-2, with D tentatively TRBD1 (5 bases). The CDR3 length is 17 residues. Trimming cost V 4 bases and J 4 bases, with 22 bases left between them. The germline CDR1 and CDR2 sequences are LNHDA and SQIVND (reference sequence). The full variable domain, in which reference TRBV19 and TRBJ1-2 provide the parts outside the CDR3, is DGGITQSPKYLFRKEGQNVTLSCEQNLNHDAMYWYRQDPGQGLRLIYYSQIVNDFQKGDIAEGYSVSREKKESFPLTVTSAQKNPTAFYLCASSTDSVRGAGYGYTFGSGTRLTVV.

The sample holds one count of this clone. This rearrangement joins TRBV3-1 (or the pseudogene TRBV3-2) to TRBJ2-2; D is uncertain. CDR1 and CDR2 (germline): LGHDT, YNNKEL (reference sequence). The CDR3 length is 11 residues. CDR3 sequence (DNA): TGTGCGAGTTGGAGAGCCGGGGAGCTGTTTTTT. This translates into CASWRAGELFF.

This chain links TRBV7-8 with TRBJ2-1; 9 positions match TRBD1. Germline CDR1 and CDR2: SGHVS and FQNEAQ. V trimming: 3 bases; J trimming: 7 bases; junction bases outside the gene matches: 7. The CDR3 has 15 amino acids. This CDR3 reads CASSFLQGAMNEQFF. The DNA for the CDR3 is TGTGCCAGCAGCTTCCTACAGGGGGCTATGAATGAGCAGTTCTTC.

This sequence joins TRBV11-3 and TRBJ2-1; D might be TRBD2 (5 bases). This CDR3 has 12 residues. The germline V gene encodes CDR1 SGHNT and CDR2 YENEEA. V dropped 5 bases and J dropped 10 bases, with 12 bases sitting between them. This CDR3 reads CASSEVAREQFF. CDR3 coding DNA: TGTGCCAGCAGCGAGGTAGCGAGGGAGCAGTTCTTC. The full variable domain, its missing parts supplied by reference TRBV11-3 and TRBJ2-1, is EAGVVQSPRYKIIEKKQPVAFWCNPISGHNTLYWYLQNLGQGPELLIRYENEEAVDDSQLPKDRFSAERLKGVDSTLKIQPAELGDSAVYLCASSEVAREQFFGPGTRLTVL.

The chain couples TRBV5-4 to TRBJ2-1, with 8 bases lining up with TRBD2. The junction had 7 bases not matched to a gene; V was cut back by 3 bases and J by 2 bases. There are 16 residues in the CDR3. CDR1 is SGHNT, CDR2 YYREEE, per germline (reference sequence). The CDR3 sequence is CASSSGLAQTYNEQFF. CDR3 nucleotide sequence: TGTGCCAGCAGCTCCGGACTAGCTCAAACCTACAATGAGCAGTTCTTC.

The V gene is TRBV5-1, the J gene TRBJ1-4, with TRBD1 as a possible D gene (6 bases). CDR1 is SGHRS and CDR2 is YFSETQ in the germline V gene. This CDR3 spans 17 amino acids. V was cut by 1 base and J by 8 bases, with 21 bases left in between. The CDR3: CASSLPMGGRDNEKLFF. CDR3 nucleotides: TGCGCCAGCAGCTTGCCGATGGGGGGCAGGGATAACGAAAAACTGTTTTTT. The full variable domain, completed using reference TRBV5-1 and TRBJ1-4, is KAGVTQTPRYLIKTRGQQVTLSCSPISGHRSVSWYQQTPGQGLQFLFEYFSETQRNKGNFPGRFSGRQFSNSRSEMNVSTLELGDSALYLCASSLPMGGRDNEKLFFGSGTQLSVL.

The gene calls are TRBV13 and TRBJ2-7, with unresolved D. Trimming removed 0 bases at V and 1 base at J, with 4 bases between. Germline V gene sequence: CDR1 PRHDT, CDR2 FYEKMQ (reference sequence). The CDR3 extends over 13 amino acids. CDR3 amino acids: CASSLGSSYEQYF. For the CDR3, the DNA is TGTGCCAGCAGCTTAGGATCATCCTACGAGCAGTACTTC.

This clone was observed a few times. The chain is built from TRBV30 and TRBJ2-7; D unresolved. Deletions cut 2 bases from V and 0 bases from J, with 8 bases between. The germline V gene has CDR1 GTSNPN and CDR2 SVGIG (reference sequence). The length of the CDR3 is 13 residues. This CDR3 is CAWSWQSSYEQYF. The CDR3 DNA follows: TGTGCCTGGAGTTGGCAGAGCTCCTACGAGCAGTACTTC.

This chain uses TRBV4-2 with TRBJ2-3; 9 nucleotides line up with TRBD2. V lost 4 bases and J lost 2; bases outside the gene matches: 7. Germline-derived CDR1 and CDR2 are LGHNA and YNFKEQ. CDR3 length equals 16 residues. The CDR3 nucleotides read TGTGCCAGCAGCCCGTTAGCGGGAGTGAACACAGATACGCAGTATTTT. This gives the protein CASSPLAGVNTDTQYF.

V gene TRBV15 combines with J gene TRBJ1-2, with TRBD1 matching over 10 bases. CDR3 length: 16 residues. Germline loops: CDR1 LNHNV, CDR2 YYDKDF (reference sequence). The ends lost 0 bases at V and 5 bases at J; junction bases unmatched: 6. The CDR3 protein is CATSRDLTGGVYGYTF. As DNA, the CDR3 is TGTGCCACCAGCAGAGATCTGACAGGGGGCGTTTATGGCTACACCTTC.

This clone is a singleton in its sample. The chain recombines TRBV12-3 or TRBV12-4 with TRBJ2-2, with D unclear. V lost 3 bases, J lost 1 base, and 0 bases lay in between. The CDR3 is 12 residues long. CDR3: CASSLNTGELFF. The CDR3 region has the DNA TGTGCCAGCAGTTTGAACACCGGGGAGCTGTTTTTT.

The chain's CDR3 is CASRQDTEAFF. DNA for the CDR3: TGTGCCAGCAGACAGGACACTGAAGCTTTCTTT. V gene TRBV7-6 combines with J gene TRBJ1-1; D perhaps matches TRBD1 (5 bases). The CDR3 runs 11 residues. Trimming removed 6 bases from V and 3 bases from J, with 5 bases in between. Germline lookup yields CDR1 SGHVS and CDR2 FNYEAQ.

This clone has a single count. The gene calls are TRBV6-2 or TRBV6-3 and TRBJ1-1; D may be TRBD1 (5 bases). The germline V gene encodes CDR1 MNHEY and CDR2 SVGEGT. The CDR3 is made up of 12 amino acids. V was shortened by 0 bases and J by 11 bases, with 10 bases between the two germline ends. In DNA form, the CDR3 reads TGTGCCAGCAGTTACTCGCATCGGGGGGCTTTCTTT. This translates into CASSYSHRGAFF.

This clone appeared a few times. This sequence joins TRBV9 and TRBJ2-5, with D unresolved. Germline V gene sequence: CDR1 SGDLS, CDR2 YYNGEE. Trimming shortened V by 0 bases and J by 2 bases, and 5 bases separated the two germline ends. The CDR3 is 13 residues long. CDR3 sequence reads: CASSVGQQETQYF. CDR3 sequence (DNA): TGTGCCAGCAGCGTAGGGCAGCAAGAGACCCAGTACTTC. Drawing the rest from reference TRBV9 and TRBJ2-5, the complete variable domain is DSGVTQTPKHLITATGQRVTLRCSPRSGDLSVYWYQQSLDQGLQFLIQYYNGEERAKGNILERFSAQQFPDLHSELNLSSLELGDSALYFCASSVGQQETQYFGPGTRLLVL.

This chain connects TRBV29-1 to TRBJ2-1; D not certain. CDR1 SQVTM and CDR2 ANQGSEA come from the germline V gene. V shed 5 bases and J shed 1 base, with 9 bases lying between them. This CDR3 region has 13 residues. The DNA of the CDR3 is TGCAGCGTTCTGCCTTGGTCCTACAATGAGCAGTTCTTC. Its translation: CSVLPWSYNEQFF.

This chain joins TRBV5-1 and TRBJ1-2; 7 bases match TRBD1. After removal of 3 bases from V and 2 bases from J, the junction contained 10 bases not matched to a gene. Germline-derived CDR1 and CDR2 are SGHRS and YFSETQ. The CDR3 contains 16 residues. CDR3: CASSSGTVYSNYGYTF. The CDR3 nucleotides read TGCGCCAGCAGCTCCGGGACAGTTTACTCAAACTATGGCTACACCTTC.

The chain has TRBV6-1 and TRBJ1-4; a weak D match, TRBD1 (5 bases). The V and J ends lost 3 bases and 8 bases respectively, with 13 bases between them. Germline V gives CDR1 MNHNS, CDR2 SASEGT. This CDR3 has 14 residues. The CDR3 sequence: CASSEDTMGEKLFF. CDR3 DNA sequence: TGTGCCAGCAGTGAGGACACCATGGGGGAAAAACTGTTTTTT.

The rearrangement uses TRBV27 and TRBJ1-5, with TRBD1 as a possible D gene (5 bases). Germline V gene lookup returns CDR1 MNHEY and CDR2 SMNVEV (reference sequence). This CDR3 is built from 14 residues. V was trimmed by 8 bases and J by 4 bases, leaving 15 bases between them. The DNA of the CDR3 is TGTGCCAGCCTCCCATGGGGGGGGAATCAGCCCCAGCATTTT. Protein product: CASLPWGGNQPQHF.

Written as DNA, the CDR3 is TGTGCCAGCAGTAAACAGTCCAGGGTCTCACCCCTCCACTTT. Its protein is CASSKQSRVSPLHF. The chain has TRBV6-5 and TRBJ1-6; a possible D gene is TRBD1 (5 bases). Trimming shortened V by 5 bases and J by 10 bases, and 15 bases separated the two germline ends. Germline assignment: CDR1 MNHEY and CDR2 SVGAGI. The CDR3 is 14 amino acids.

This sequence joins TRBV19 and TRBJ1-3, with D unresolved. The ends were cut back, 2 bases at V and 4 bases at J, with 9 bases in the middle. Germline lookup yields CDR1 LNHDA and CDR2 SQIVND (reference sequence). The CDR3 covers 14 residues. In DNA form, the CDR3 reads TGTGCCAGTAGTATAAAGGGATCCGGAAACACCATATATTTT. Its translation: CASSIKGSGNTIYF.

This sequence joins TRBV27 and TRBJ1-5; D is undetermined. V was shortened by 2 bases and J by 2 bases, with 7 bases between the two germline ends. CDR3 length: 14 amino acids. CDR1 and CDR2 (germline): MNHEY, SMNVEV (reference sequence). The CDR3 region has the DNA TGTGCCAGCAGTTTAGCACTGGGCAATCAGCCCCAGCATTTT. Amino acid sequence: CASSLALGNQPQHF.

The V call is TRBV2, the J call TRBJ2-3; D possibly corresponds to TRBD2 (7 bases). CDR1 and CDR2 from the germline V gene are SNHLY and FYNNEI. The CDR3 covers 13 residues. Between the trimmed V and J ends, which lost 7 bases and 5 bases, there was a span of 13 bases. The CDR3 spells CASTAGGLDTQYF. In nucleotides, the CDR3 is TGTGCCAGCACCGCCGGGGGGCTAGATACGCAGTATTTT.

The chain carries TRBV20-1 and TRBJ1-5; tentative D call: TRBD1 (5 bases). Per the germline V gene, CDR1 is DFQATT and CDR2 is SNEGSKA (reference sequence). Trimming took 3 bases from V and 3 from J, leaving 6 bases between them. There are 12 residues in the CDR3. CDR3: CSASGTNQPQHF. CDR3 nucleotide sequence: TGCAGTGCTAGTGGGACCAATCAGCCCCAGCATTTT.